This T cell receptor beta chain was captured in a study of tissue T cells after allogeneic stem cell transplantation. V shed 10 bases, J shed 6 bases, and the junction held 8 bases outside the gene matches. This CDR3 spans 14 amino acids. Germline lookup yields CDR1 MNHEY and CDR2 SVGAGI. A remark on this clone: Antigen specificity is unknown.

Profiling relied on immunoSEQ multiplex PCR, and the TCRdb table lists in-frame clones only, not all of them. There are 1,000 to 1,500 clones in the sample; over 65% occur only once, and 35% to 40% lies in the top ten. Study-level points and caveats: Tissue-detected TCR repertoire was only partly captured by blood and spleen T cells.

The TCR comes from a male patient of 60 years or more with steroid-refractory graft-versus-host disease after an allogeneic stem cell transplant. Some T cells may be the graft donor's. The source material was spleen tissue, sampled at autopsy. The J gene is TRBJ2-2, the V gene TRBV6-5; 10 nucleotides align to TRBD1. The CDR3 nucleotides read TGTGCCACCGGCAGGACAGGGGGACCCGGGGAGCTGTTTTTT. Its translation: CATGRTGGPGELFF.